This TCR beta chain is drawn from a study of T-cell memory formation after mild COVID-19. Study-level results: Some clones that responded were present in memory (sampled pre-infection), which suggests cross-reactive memory joined.

TCRdb itself ran the 5' RACE reads through MiXCR, one entry per CDR3 protein. The table lists about 160,000 distinct CDR3 sequences, 25% to 40% of them singletons, with around 13% in the top ten. Comments on this clonotype: The target antigen is unknown.

Sequencing was done on a sample of PBMCs or a T cell subset sorted from them (not recorded which). The source of this sequence is an adult woman who had mild COVID-19 (a few samples of this study predate the infection). Cell type and time point are not known.

CDR3 amino acids: CASSLGQGEINTEAFF. The CDR3 DNA sequence: TGTGCCAGCAGCTTAGGGCAGGGAGAGATTAACACTGAAGCTTTCTTT. The chain combines TRBV7-9 with TRBJ1-1; TRBD1 is a possible D gene (5 bases). Germline-derived CDR1 and CDR2 are SEHNR and FQNEAQ (reference sequence). The CDR3 runs 16 residues. V gave up 1 base and J gave up 2 bases, with 14 bases separating them.